Below, 20 T cell receptor beta chains from the same sample are listed, as sequenced in a study of T cells after yellow fever vaccination. TCRdb re-called the 5' RACE reads with MiXCR, one entry per CDR3 protein. The data hold more than 350,000 distinct CDR3 sequences, with around 10% observed a single time. The source was PBMCs, collected on the day of the first yellow fever vaccination. Receptors were obtained from a man between 18 and 29 years old who received the YFV17D yellow fever vaccine.

Ten or more counts support this clonotype. CDR3 in DNA: TGTGCCAGCTCACCGAATCTTTTGGGCCGGACAAATGAGCAGTTCTTC. Its translation: CASSPNLLGRTNEQFF. This chain joins TRBV18 and TRBJ2-1; perhaps TRBD1 as D (5 bases). Germline CDR1 reads KGHSH; CDR2 reads LQKENI. V was cut by 3 bases and J by 7 bases, with 19 bases left in between. This CDR3 has 16 amino acids.

The V call is TRBV27, the J call TRBJ2-1; tentative D call: TRBD2 (6 bases). Germline CDR1 and CDR2: MNHEY and SMNVEV (reference sequence). The ends were cut back, 8 bases at V and 1 base at J, with 12 bases in the middle. This CDR3 is 14 amino acids long. CDR3 in amino acids: CASGTPWSYNEQFF. The CDR3 DNA sequence: TGTGCCAGCGGGACTCCTTGGTCCTACAATGAGCAGTTCTTC.

V and J are TRBV4-1 and TRBJ1-6; no clear D. The ends were cut back, 5 bases at V and 6 bases at J, with 14 bases in the middle. This CDR3 spans 15 amino acids. CDR1 and CDR2 from the germline V gene are MGHRA and YSYEKL. The CDR3 sequence is CASSLSGESNSPLHF. CDR3 DNA sequence: TGCGCCAGCAGCTTGTCCGGGGAAAGTAATTCACCCCTCCACTTT.

This clonotype has just a few counts. The V and J genes are TRBV27 and TRBJ2-5; 9 nucleotides align to TRBD1. Per the germline V gene, CDR1 is MNHEY and CDR2 is SMNVEV (reference sequence). V gave up 6 bases and J gave up 5 bases; unmatched junction bases: 10. The CDR3 is 15 residues long. In DNA form, the CDR3 reads TGTGCCAGCAGAACCGACAGGGGGATGAGGGAGACCCAGTACTTC. The encoded protein is CASRTDRGMRETQYF.

The V gene is TRBV7-3, the J gene TRBJ1-1, with D uncertain. Trimming cost V 2 bases and J 4 bases, with 8 bases left between them. The CDR3 spans 13 residues. The germline gives CDR1 SGHTA, CDR2 FQGTGA. The CDR3 sequence: CASSLERATEAFF. For the CDR3, the DNA is TGTGCCAGCAGCTTAGAGCGGGCCACTGAAGCTTTCTTT. Based on the CDR3 plus reference TRBV7-3 and TRBJ1-1, the full variable domain is GAGVSQTPSNKVTEKGKYVELRCDPISGHTALYWYRQSLGQGPEFLIYFQGTGAADDSGLPNDRFFAVRPEGSVSTLKIQRTERGDSAVYLCASSLERATEAFFGQGTRLTVV.

This clonotype was counted only a few times. The chain carries TRBV11-2 and TRBJ2-1; 9 nucleotides align to TRBD1. CDR1 SGHAT and CDR2 FQNNGV come from the germline V gene. The CDR3 contains 16 residues. The J segment lost 9 bases and the V segment lost 1 base, leaving 10 bases of the junction unmatched. The chain's CDR3 is CASSLGASMGQGEQFF. DNA for the CDR3: TGTGCCAGCAGCTTAGGAGCAAGTATGGGACAGGGTGAGCAGTTCTTC.

In this sample, this clonotype turned up a few times. The V gene is TRBV7-9, the J gene TRBJ1-1; 11 bases are shared with TRBD1. The length of the CDR3 is 15 residues. The germline CDR1 and CDR2 sequences are SEHNR and FQNEAQ (reference sequence). The V segment lost 3 bases and the J segment 5 bases; nucleotides outside the gene matches: 5. The chain's CDR3 is CASSFGQGARTEAFF. In nucleotides, the CDR3 is TGTGCCAGCAGCTTCGGACAGGGGGCGAGAACTGAAGCTTTCTTT.

This clonotype was found a few times. The V and J genes are TRBV29-1 and TRBJ1-2; TRBD1 is a possible D gene (5 bases). Germline V gene data show CDR1 as SQVTM and CDR2 as ANQGSEA. V was shortened by 5 bases and J by 5 bases, with 21 bases between the two germline ends. The CDR3 consists of 15 residues. The CDR3 DNA reads TGCAGCGTTTACCCTACCTCAGGGACCTTTTATGGCTACACCTTC. This encodes CSVYPTSGTFYGYTF.

The J gene is TRBJ1-5, the V gene TRBV20-1, with D hard to call. V gave up 3 bases and J gave up 3 bases, with 18 bases separating them. The CDR3 length is 16 residues. Per germline, CDR1 DFQATT and CDR2 SNEGSKA (reference sequence). As DNA, the CDR3 is TGCAGTGCTAGTGATGCCGGAAACAGCTTCAATCAGCCCCAGCATTTT. Protein: CSASDAGNSFNQPQHF.

The chain carries TRBV5-6 and TRBJ2-7, with D perhaps TRBD1 (6 bases). The CDR3 runs to 14 residues. Between the trimmed V and J ends, which lost 4 bases and 3 bases, there was a span of 14 bases. The V gene's germline CDR1 is SGHDT and CDR2 YYEEEE. The CDR3 loop reads CASSRAGVDYEQYV. The CDR3, as DNA: TGTGCCAGCAGCCGCGCAGGGGTAGACTACGAGCAGTACGTC.

This clonotype has only a few counts. The genes are TRBV11-2 and TRBJ2-2; D possibly corresponds to TRBD2 (5 bases). With 4 bases removed from V and 5 bases from J, the gap between germline ends came to 8 bases. The germline gives CDR1 SGHAT, CDR2 FQNNGV. This CDR3 spans 13 amino acids. The CDR3 reads CASSSQRTGELFF. The CDR3 DNA reads TGTGCCAGCAGCTCACAGCGGACCGGGGAGCTGTTTTTT. The variable domain in full, completed from reference TRBV11-2 and TRBJ2-2, reads EAGVAQSPRYKIIEKRQSVAFWCNPISGHATLYWYQQILGQGPKLLIQFQNNGVVDDSQLPKDRFSAERLKGVDSTLKIQPAKLEDSAVYLCASSSQRTGELFFGEGSRLTVL.

The V gene is TRBV6-1, the J gene TRBJ2-5, with D uncertain. There are 13 residues in the CDR3. In germline, CDR1 is MNHNS, CDR2 SASEGT. V was pared by 0 bases and J by 5 bases, with 7 bases between. DNA of the CDR3: TGTGCCAGCAGTGAAGCCCTACCGGAGACCCAGTACTTC. Its translation is CASSEALPETQYF.

The chain couples TRBV20-1 to TRBJ1-1; D perhaps matches TRBD1 (6 bases). There are 16 residues in the CDR3. Germline CDR1 and CDR2: DFQATT and SNEGSKA (reference sequence). Trimming removed 0 bases from V and 1 base from J, with 15 bases in between. The CDR3 region is CSARESGAGWNTEAFF. CDR3 coding DNA: TGCAGTGCTAGAGAGTCAGGGGCCGGTTGGAACACTGAAGCTTTCTTT.

The V gene is TRBV7-2, the J gene TRBJ1-6; D is uncertain. Germline V gives CDR1 SGHTA, CDR2 FQGNSA. The CDR3 covers 14 residues. Trimming left V 4 bases short and J 10 bases short, with 14 bases between. DNA for the CDR3: TGTGCCAGCAGCTCTTTTAGGCTGTCGTCACCCCTCCACTTT. It specifies CASSSFRLSSPLHF.

The gene calls are TRBV19 and TRBJ1-1; D is possibly TRBD1 (6 bases). The CDR3 spans 15 residues. The V gene's germline CDR1 is LNHDA and CDR2 SQIVND (reference sequence). Trimming took 1 base from V and 4 from J, leaving 13 bases between them. The CDR3 is CASSIAGGARTEAFF. CDR3 DNA sequence: TGTGCCAGTAGTATAGCGGGGGGCGCTCGCACTGAAGCTTTCTTT.

This clonotype was counted between two and nine times. The V call is TRBV5-1, the J call TRBJ2-2, with D possibly matching TRBD1 (6 bases). The germline V gene has CDR1 SGHRS and CDR2 YFSETQ. The CDR3 is 15 amino acids. Trimming shortened V by 1 base and J by 3 bases, and 10 bases separated the two germline ends. CDR3 residues: CASSLQGPDTGELFF. Written as DNA, the CDR3 is TGCGCCAGCAGCTTGCAGGGGCCGGACACCGGGGAGCTGTTTTTT.

This sequence joins TRBV4-1 and TRBJ2-7; TRBD1 agrees at 8 bases. The CDR3 has 13 residues. Germline CDR1 and CDR2: MGHRA and YSYEKL. V was clipped by 2 bases and J by 6 bases; unmatched bases: 3. The CDR3 reads CASSQLTGAEQYF. As DNA, the CDR3 is TGCGCCAGCAGCCAACTGACAGGGGCCGAGCAGTACTTC.

This clonotype occurred many times. This rearrangement joins TRBV18 to TRBJ2-7; 11 positions agree with TRBD2. The CDR3 has 14 amino acids. Trimming removed 6 bases from V and 0 bases from J; junction bases left unmatched: 1. Germline V CDR1 and CDR2: KGHSH, LQKENI. Here the CDR3 reads CASSGTSGSYEQYF. The CDR3 DNA reads TGTGCCAGCTCTGGGACTAGCGGCTCCTACGAGCAGTACTTC.

This chain uses TRBV4-1 with TRBJ2-7; 8 bases line up with TRBD1. The CDR3 covers 17 residues. Trimming removed 4 bases from V and 2 bases from J; junction bases left unmatched: 13. Germline V CDR1 and CDR2: MGHRA, YSYEKL. For the CDR3, the DNA is TGCGCCAGCAGCCCTTCCTACCCCGGGACAGGCGCCTACGAGCAGTACGTC. It is translated as CASSPSYPGTGAYEQYV.

The rearrangement links TRBV7-3 to TRBJ2-3; D is ambiguous. CDR1 SGHTA and CDR2 FQGTGA come from the germline V gene. V dropped 2 bases and J dropped 4 bases, with 4 bases sitting between them. The CDR3 is 12 residues long. CDR3 in amino acids: CASSLYADTQYF. In nucleotides, the CDR3 is TGTGCCAGCAGCTTATATGCAGATACGCAGTATTTT.